The TCR beta chain described here comes from a study of Graves' ophthalmopathy and Graves' hyperthyroidism. Using RNA transcripts, the TCR beta CDR3 regions were amplified. HTBI-primed RT-PCR formed the first round, and a multiplex PCR formed the second. TCRdb passed the multiplex PCR reads through MiXCR, listing each CDR3 protein once. The sample has fewer than 650,000 distinct CDR3 sequences; 22% are singletons. If patients had other autoimmune diseases, uncontrolled infections, pregnancy or lactation, they were excluded. Sequenced material: peripheral blood. The sequence derives from a woman under 30 with stable Graves' hyperthyroidism. Some clones in this sample may be carry-over from other donors' samples.

This CDR3 is CASSRGAGEETQYF. The DNA for the CDR3 is TGTGCCAGCAGCCGGGGAGCGGGGGAAGAGACCCAGTACTTC. The chain recombines TRBV6-2 or TRBV6-3 with TRBJ2-5; TRBD2 agrees at 8 bases. The germline V gene has CDR1 MNHEY and CDR2 SVGEGT. Unmatched junction bases numbered 6, after V lost 6 bases and J lost 3 bases. The CDR3 totals 14 residues.